This paragraph reports one T cell receptor beta chain. Its binding antigen is unknown. Base-call qualities are not available, and no considerably larger clone is one nucleotide away. Using the deep immunoSEQ assay, multiplex PCR amplified TCR CDR3 regions from genomic DNA. Extracted genomic DNA from each cell subset was distributed evenly across all wells of several immunoSEQ 96-well plates, and each plate was treated as a replicate. For sorted subsets, approximately 190 ng of genomic DNA, equivalent to roughly 30,000 T cell genomes, went into each replicate PCR. Purified libraries were measured with a Qubit 3.0 fluorometer, size-checked on a Bioanalyzer 2100, and measured again with the KAPA Library Quantification kit. Each immunoSEQ 96-well plate was sequenced on its own single-read 150-cycle Illumina NextSeq 550 flow cell. The study's own analysis went as follows. Because the immunoSEQ output held only junctional sequences and lacked quality scores, the filtering could not match the filtering applied to full-length reads. Sequences were annotated with PyIR, a Python wrapper for IgBLAST v1.9, and V/J genes and CDR3 were assigned using IMGT germline references. Reads with weak V/J assignments (E-value above 1e-6), missing CDR3, stop codons, out-of-frame junctions, or ambiguous translated residues were removed. V3J clonotypes were defined as sequences sharing the same inferred V gene, J gene, and CDR3 amino acid sequence. Percentage overlap between repertoires was calculated by dividing the number of shared unique clonotypes by the size of the smaller repertoire. Richness of each repertoire was evaluated using RTK rarefaction, the Chao1 estimator, and Recon v2.1 estimates of unobserved clonotypes. Generation probabilities were computed with OLGA for all TCRbeta clonotypes obtained by the gDNA method from several donors. In TCRdb, the immuneACCESS table is reduced to in-frame sequences with V and J assigned. These tables do not hold every clone; where another copy was compared, an unresolved V gene accounts for under half, and the others remain unexplained. The DNA gave D and trimming, while V, J and clone size come from that table. The sample profile shows some 1,100,000 clones; around three quarters of them were found once. 0.5% to 0.6% of the sample lies in the top ten.

Including cysteine and phenylalanine, the CDR3 has 14 amino acids. Only CDR3 DNA remains: 42 bases, in frame from the first base. The germline V gene provides CDR1 MGHDK and CDR2 SYGVNS. Trimming removed 4 bases from V and 8 bases from J, leaving 14 bases between the germline ends. This record comes from a study of shared clonotypes between healthy human individuals (dated by TCRdb to the early 2020s). Context from the whole study: Two women and a few men aged 18 to 49 years were included in the cohort. For each donor, three plates each were used for CD4 naive and CD4 memory, two plates were used for CD8 naive, and one plate was used for CD8 memory. To estimate repertoire size and how much clonotype sharing occurs between individuals, the study deeply sequenced the blood TCR repertoires of roughly 5 healthy adults. Different laboratories and diverse techniques were used to prepare libraries and sequence TCR repertoires, to increase sequencing depth and limit assay-specific biases. Each donor's leukapheresis produced roughly between about 0.8 and 10 billion PBMCs. On the study overall, not on this receptor specifically: Naive subsets generally had larger estimated clonotype richness than memory subsets. Because the study included only a small number of donors, the genetic and exposure-history diversity represented was limited. Pairwise subsampling indicated that sequencing depth was expected to affect the degree of clonotype sharing among donors. Compared with non-shared clonotypes, clonotypes shared by all four sorted-subset donors had higher generation probabilities. Incomplete sequencing was indicated by rarefaction of sorted-subset datasets, despite the large sequencing depth. Across a handful of donors, around 5.4% of naive CD4, roughly 3.5% of naive CD8, about 2% of memory CD4, and 0.3% to 0.45% of memory CD8 clonotypes were shared. Sampling was restricted to blood, and TCR repertoires in tissue are likely to differ from TCR repertoires in blood.

Donors were healthy HIV-negative adults with no recently reported acute infections or vaccinations. Only Caucasian adults living in Nashville, Tennessee, USA were represented among the donors. CD4+ T cells were enriched by magnetic negative selection, after which naive cells were positively selected on CD45RA and the negative fraction was taken as the memory subset. Blood was collected by leukapheresis, and PBMCs were isolated by Ficoll-Histopaque density gradient centrifugation and then cryopreserved in liquid nitrogen vapor phase. Analytical flow cytometry was used to check the purity and quantity of each magnetically sorted T cell population. Each sorted fraction had its genomic DNA isolated and then quantified by UV absorbance on a Nanodrop 2000c.

The sequence was obtained from a man aged 18 to 29 in good health. Some clones in this sample may be carry-over from other donors' samples. The sequencing sample was made of memory CD4+ T cells from PBMCs. Taken with the paper, the label for cell subset or site translates to: CD45RA-negative fraction. The sequence joins TRBV25-1 to TRBJ1-4, with a tentative D gene TRBD1 over 5 matching bases. The nucleotide sequence is given as TGTGCCAGCAGTGGTTGGGGAGGGGAAGAAAAACTGTTTTTT. Its protein product is CASSGWGGEEKLFF.